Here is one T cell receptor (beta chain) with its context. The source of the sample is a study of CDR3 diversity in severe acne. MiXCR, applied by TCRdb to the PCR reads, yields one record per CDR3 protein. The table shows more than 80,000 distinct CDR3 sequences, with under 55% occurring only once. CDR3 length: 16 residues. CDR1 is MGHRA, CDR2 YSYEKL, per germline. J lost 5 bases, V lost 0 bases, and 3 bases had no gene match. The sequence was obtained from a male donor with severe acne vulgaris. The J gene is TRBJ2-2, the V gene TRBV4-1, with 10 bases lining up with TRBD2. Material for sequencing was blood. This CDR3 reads CASSQEGTSVTGELFF. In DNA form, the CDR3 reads TGCGCCAGCAGCCAAGAAGGGACTAGCGTAACCGGGGAGCTGTTTTTT.